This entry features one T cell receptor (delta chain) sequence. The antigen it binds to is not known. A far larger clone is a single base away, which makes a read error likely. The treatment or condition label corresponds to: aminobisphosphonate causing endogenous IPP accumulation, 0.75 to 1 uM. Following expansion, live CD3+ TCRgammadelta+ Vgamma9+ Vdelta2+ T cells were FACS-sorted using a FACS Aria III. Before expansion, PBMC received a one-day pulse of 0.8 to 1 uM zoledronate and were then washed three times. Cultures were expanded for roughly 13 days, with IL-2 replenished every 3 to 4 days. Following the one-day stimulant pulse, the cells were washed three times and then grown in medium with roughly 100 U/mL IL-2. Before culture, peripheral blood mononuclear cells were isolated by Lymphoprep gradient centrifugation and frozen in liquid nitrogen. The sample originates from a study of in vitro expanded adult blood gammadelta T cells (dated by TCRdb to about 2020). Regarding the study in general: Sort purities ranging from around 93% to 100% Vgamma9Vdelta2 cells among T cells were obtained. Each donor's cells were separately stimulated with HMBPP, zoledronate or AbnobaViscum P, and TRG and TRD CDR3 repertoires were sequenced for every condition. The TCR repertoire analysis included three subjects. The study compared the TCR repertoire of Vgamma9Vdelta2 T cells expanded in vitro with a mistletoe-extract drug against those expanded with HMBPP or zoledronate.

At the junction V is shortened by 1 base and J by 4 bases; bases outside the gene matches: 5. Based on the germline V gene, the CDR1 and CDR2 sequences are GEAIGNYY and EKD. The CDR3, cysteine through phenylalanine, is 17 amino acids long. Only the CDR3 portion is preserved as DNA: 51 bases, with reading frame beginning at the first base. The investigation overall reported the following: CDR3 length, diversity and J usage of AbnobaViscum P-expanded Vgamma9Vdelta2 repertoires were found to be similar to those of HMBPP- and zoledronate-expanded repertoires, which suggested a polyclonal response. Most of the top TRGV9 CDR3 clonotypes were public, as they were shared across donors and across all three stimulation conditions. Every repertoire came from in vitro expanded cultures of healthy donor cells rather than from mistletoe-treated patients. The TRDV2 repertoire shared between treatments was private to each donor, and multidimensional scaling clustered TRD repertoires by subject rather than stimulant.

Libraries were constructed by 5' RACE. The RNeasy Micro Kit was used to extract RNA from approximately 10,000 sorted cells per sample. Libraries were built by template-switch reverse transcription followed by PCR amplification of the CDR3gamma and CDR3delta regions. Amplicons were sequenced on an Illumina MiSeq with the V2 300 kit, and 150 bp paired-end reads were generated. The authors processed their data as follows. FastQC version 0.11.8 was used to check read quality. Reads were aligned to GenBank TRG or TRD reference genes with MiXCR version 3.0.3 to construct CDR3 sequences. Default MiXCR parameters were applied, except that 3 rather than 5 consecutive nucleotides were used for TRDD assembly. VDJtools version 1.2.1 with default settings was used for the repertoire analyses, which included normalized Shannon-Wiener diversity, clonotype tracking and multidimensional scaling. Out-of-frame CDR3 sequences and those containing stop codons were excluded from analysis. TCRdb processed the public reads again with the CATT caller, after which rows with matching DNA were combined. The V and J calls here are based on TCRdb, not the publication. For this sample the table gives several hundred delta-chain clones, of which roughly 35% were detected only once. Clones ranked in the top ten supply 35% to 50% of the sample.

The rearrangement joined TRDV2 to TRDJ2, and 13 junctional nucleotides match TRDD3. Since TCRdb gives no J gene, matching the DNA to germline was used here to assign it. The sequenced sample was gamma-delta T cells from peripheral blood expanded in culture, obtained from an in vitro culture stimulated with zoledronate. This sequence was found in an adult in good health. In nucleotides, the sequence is TGTGCCTGTGACACTGTACTGGGGGATACGGGGACAGCACAACTCTTCTTT. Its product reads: CACDTVLGDTGTAQLFF.